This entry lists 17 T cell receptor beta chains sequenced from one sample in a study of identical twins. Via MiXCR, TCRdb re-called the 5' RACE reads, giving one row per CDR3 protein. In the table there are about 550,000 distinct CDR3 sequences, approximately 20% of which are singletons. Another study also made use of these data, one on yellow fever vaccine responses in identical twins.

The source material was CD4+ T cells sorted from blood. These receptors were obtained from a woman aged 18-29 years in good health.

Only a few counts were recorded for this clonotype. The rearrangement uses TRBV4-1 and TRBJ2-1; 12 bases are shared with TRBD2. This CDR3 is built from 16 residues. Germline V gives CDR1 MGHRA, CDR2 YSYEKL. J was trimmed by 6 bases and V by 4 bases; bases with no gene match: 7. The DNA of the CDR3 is TGCGCCAGCAGCCTAGGACTAGCGGGAATAGGCAATGAGCAGTTCTTC. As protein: CASSLGLAGIGNEQFF.

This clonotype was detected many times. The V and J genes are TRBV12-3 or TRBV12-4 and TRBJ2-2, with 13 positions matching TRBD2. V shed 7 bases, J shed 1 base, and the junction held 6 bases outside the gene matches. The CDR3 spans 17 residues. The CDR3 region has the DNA TGTGCCAGCACCAGGACTAGCGGGGGACTGAACACCGGGGAGCTGTTTTTT. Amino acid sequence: CASTRTSGGLNTGELFF.

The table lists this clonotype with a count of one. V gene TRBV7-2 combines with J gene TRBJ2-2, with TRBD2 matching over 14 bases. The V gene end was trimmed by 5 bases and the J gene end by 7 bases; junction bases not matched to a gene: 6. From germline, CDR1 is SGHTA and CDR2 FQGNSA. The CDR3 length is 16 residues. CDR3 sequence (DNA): TGTGCCAGCAGCCTATGGACTAGCGGGGGGAGCGGGGAGCTGTTTTTT. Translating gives CASSLWTSGGSGELFF.

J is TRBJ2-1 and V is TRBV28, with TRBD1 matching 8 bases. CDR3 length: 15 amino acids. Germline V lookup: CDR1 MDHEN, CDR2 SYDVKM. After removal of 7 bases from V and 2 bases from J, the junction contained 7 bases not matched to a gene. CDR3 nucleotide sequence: TGTGCCAGCACCGCCGGACAGGGTCCCTACAATGAGCAGTTCTTC. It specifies CASTAGQGPYNEQFF.

This CDR3 reads CASSLIEPPYEQYF. DNA of the CDR3: TGTGCCAGCAGCTTAATTGAACCACCGTACGAGCAGTACTTC. This chain links TRBV7-9 with TRBJ2-7; D is unclear. The CDR3 has 14 residues. V dropped 2 bases and J dropped 4 bases, with 12 bases sitting between them. Germline CDR1 reads SEHNR; CDR2 reads FQNEAQ (reference sequence).

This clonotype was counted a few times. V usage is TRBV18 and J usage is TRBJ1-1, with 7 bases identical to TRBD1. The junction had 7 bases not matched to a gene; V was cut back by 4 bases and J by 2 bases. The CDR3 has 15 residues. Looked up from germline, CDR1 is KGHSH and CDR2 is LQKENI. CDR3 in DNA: TGTGCCAGCTCACTAGACAGGGCCGGTAACACTGAAGCTTTCTTT. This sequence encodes CASSLDRAGNTEAFF. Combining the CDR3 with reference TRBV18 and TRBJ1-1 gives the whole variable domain NAGVMQNPRHLVRRRGQEARLRCSPMKGHSHVYWYRQLPEEGLKFMVYLQKENIIDESGMPKERFSAEFPKEGPSILRIQQVVRGDSAAYFCASSLDRAGNTEAFFGQGTRLTVV.

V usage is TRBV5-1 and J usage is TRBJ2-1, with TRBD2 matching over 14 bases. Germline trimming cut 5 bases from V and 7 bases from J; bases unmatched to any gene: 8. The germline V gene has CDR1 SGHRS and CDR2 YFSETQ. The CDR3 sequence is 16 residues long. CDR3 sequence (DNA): TGCGCCAGCAGGCCGACTAGCGGGGGGGCCAGTAATGAGCAGTTCTTC. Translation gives CASRPTSGGASNEQFF.

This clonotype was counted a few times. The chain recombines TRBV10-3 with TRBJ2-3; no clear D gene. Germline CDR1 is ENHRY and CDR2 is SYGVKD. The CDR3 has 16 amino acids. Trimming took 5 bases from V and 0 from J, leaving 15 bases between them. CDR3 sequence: CAISLERQRSTDTQYF. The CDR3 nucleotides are TGTGCCATCAGTCTCGAGCGTCAAAGGAGCACAGATACGCAGTATTTT.

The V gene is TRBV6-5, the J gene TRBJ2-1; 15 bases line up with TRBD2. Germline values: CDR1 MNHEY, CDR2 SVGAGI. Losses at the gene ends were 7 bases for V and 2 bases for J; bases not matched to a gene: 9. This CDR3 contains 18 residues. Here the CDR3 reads CASTSGTSGRSTYNEQFF. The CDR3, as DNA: TGTGCCAGCACTTCGGGGACTAGCGGGAGGAGCACCTACAATGAGCAGTTCTTC.

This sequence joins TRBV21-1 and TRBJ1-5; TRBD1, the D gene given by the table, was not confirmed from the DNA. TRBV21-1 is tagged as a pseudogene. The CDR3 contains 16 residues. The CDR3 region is CASSKGRSGNNQPQHF. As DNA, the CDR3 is TGTGCCAGCAGCAAAGGGAGGTCAGGGAACAATCAGCCCCAGCATTTT.

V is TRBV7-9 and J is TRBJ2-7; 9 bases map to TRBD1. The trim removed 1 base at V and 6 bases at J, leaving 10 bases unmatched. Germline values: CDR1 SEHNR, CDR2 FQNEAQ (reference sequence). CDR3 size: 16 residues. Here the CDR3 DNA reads TGTGCCAGCAGCTTAGGCAGTTCTGTGGACAGGGGCGAGCAGTACGTC. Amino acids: CASSLGSSVDRGEQYV.

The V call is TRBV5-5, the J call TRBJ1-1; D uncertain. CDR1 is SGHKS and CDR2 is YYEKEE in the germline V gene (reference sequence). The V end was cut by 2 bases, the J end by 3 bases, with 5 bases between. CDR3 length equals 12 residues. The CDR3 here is CASSFVDTEAFF. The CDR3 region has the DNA TGTGCCAGCAGCTTTGTGGACACTGAAGCTTTCTTT.

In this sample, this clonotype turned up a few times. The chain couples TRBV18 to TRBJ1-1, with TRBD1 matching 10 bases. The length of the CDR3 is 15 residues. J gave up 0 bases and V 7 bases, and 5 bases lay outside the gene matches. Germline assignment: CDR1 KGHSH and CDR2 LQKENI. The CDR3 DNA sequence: TGTGCCAGCTTCAGGGACAGGGGTATGAACACTGAAGCTTTCTTT. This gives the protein CASFRDRGMNTEAFF.

CDR3 amino acids: CASHGLANYEQYF. The DNA of the CDR3 is TGTGCCTCACACGGGCTAGCGAACTACGAGCAGTACTTC. This chain joins TRBV2 and TRBJ2-7, with a tentative D call TRBD2 (6 bases). Germline CDR1 SNHLY, CDR2 FYNNEI. The CDR3 contains 13 residues. Trimming took off 11 bases at V and 3 bases at J, with 17 bases between the two ends.

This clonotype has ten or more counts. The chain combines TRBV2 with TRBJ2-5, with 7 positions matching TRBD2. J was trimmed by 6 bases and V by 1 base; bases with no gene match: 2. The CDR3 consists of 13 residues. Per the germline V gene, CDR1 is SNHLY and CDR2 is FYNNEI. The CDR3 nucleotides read TGTGCCAGCAGTGAAGAGGGAGGGAAGACCCAGTACTTC. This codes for CASSEEGGKTQYF.

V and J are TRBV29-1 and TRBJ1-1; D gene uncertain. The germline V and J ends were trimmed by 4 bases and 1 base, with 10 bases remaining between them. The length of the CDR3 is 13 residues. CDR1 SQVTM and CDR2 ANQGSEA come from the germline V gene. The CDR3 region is CSVVVSGNTEAFF. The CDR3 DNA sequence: TGCAGCGTTGTGGTATCAGGGAACACTGAAGCTTTCTTT.

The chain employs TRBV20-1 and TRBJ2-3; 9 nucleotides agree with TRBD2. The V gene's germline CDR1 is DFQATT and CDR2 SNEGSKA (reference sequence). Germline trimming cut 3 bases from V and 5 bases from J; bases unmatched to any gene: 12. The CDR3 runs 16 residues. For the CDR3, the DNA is TGCAGTGCTAGCCGTCTCGCGGGGGGGCCCGGAGATACGCAGTATTTT. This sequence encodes CSASRLAGGPGDTQYF.